The T cell receptor beta chain under discussion was sequenced for a study of cytomegalovirus exposure and HLA in healthy donors. Between the trimmed V and J ends, which lost 5 bases and 4 bases, there was a span of 14 bases. Germline V gene sequence: CDR1 SGHTA, CDR2 FQGNSA. The CDR3 has 14 residues. It was with 60 Vbeta and 13 Jbeta primers that the PCR ran. Data came from immunoSEQ multiplex PCR; TCRdb stores just in-frame clones and leaves some out. In the table there are about 170,000 clones, more than 60% of which are singletons. Whole-study findings and limits: Roughly 170 TCR beta chains were listed as cytomegalovirus-associated.

For this clone: Its antigen is not known.

The genes are TRBV7-2 and TRBJ1-1, with no clear D. The sequenced sample was PBMCs. The sequence derives from a female donor in good health and CMV-seronegative. For the CDR3, the DNA is TGTGCCAGCAGCCCCCGGGTTGGGAGCACTGAAGCTTTCTTT. This translates into CASSPRVGSTEAFF.